The T cell receptor beta chain under discussion was sequenced for a study of PD-L1 blockade in urothelial cancer. Study-wide context: Atezolizumab (1,200 mg intravenously every 3 weeks) began in about 2014 for patients. Investigators checked blood 3 weeks (second dose) and 6 weeks after treatment start.

Trimming cost V 4 bases and J 0 bases; bases outside gene matches: 10. The V gene's germline CDR1 is KGHSY and CDR2 FQNENV. There are 18 residues in the CDR3. Time point specified: pretreatment peripheral blood. The cohort comprised individuals with locally advanced or metastatic urothelial carcinoma. Synthetic spike-ins, TCR analog templates, were added into each PCR. Profiled with immunoSEQ multiplex PCR; TCRdb holds only in-frame clones, not every one. The repertoire includes 70,000 to 100,000 clones, around 83% of them detected once, and 2% to 2.5% sits in the top ten. This rearrangement joins TRBV16 to TRBJ1-4; 8 bases line up with TRBD1. This clonotype was sampled from a man in his fifties or sixties with urothelial cancer. The input for sequencing was PBMCs, taken around atezolizumab (anti-PD-L1) treatment. CDR3 region: CASSLTSGTGATNEKLFF. CDR3 sequence (DNA): TGTGCCAGCAGCCTCACCTCCGGGACAGGAGCAACTAATGAAAAACTGTTTTTT.